Shown below are 27 T cell receptor beta chains from a single sample sequenced in a study of Ad26.COV2.S vaccination and SARS-CoV-2 variants. The table came from immunoSEQ multiplex PCR; TCRdb's copy has only in-frame clones and leaves some out. The sample has some 330,000 clones, roughly 90% seen once; the top ten hold over 5%. Regarding treatment: roughly 19 received Ad26.COV2.S at low or high dose, single or two shots; five or six received placebo; per-sample allocation not given. Specimen acquisition occurred on day 63 following the initial vaccine or placebo injection. The sample was peripheral blood, taken in a trial of Ad26.COV2.S vaccine versus placebo. The receptor source for this set is a person between 18 and 65 years old who received the Ad26.COV2.S COVID-19 vaccine or a placebo.

The gene calls are TRBV2 and TRBJ2-7; 8 positions agree with TRBD2. The germline CDR1 and CDR2 sequences are SNHLY and FYNNEI. The V and J ends lost 0 bases and 2 bases, in that order; junction bases with no gene match: 3. This CDR3 comprises 15 residues. The CDR3 DNA follows: TGTGCCAGCAGTGAAGCGGCGGGGGGAGCCTACGAGCAGTACGTC. Its protein product is CASSEAAGGAYEQYV.

The chain recombines TRBV18 with TRBJ2-7; D is undetermined. Per the germline V gene, CDR1 is KGHSH and CDR2 is LQKENI. The ends were cut back, 1 base at V and 4 bases at J, with 8 bases in the middle. The CDR3 spans 13 residues. CDR3 sequence reads: CASSPQYTYEQYV. The DNA of the CDR3 is TGTGCCAGCTCACCACAATATACTTACGAGCAGTACGTC.

This chain uses TRBV7-9 with TRBJ2-3; D unresolved. Trimming removed 8 bases from V and 3 bases from J, with 6 bases in between. This CDR3 is 11 amino acids long. Germline V gene lookup returns CDR1 SEHNR and CDR2 FQNEAQ (reference sequence). The CDR3 sequence: CASGRTDTQYF. The CDR3 DNA is TGTGCCAGCGGACGAACAGATACGCAGTATTTT.

V gene TRBV15 combines with J gene TRBJ2-1, with D possibly matching TRBD2 (6 bases). V shed 3 bases and J shed 9 bases, with 21 bases lying between them. This CDR3 has 16 residues. Germline CDR1 reads LNHNV; CDR2 reads YYDKDF (reference sequence). This CDR3 is CATSRAGTALGSEQFF. The CDR3 bases are TGTGCCACCAGCAGGGCCGGGACTGCCCTGGGAAGTGAGCAGTTCTTC.

The rearrangement joins TRBV5-1 to TRBJ1-2; D may be TRBD1 (6 bases). The CDR3 spans 14 residues. The germline V and J ends were trimmed by 5 bases and 6 bases, with 17 bases remaining between them. Germline CDR1 is SGHRS and CDR2 is YFSETQ. The CDR3 reads CASRAQDSLHGYTF. CDR3 bases: TGCGCCAGCAGAGCTCAGGACAGCCTCCATGGCTACACCTTC.

This chain joins TRBV12-3 or TRBV12-4 and TRBJ1-1, with a weak D call TRBD1 (6 bases). V dropped 5 bases and J dropped 11 bases, with 15 bases sitting between them. The length of the CDR3 is 12 residues. DNA for the CDR3: TGTGCCAGCAGTCTCGGACAGCGAGGGGCTTTCTTT. Translated: CASSLGQRGAFF.

The J gene is TRBJ1-3, the V gene TRBV30; a possible D gene is TRBD1 (5 bases). This CDR3 is built from 13 residues. Trimming removed 2 bases from V and 2 bases from J, with 7 bases in between. In germline, CDR1 is GTSNPN, CDR2 SVGIG (reference sequence). This CDR3 is CAWSSGTGNTIYF. The CDR3 bases are TGTGCCTGGAGTTCAGGGACTGGAAACACCATATATTTT.

V is TRBV5-1 and J is TRBJ1-1; unclear D gene. The CDR3 sequence is 13 residues long. Germline V gene lookup returns CDR1 SGHRS and CDR2 YFSETQ. The V end was cut by 4 bases, the J end by 1 base, with 8 bases between. The DNA of the CDR3 is TGCGCCAGCAGCGCTACGGGGAACACTGAAGCTTTCTTT. Translating it yields CASSATGNTEAFF.

The J gene is TRBJ1-2, the V gene TRBV10-3; possible D gene TRBD1, 5 bases. Trimming pared 5 bases from V and 4 bases from J, leaving 14 bases between. This CDR3 spans 14 amino acids. Germline V gene data show CDR1 as ENHRY and CDR2 as SYGVKD. This CDR3 reads CAISPSGLSYGYTF. The CDR3 DNA reads as TGTGCCATCAGTCCATCGGGACTGTCCTATGGCTACACCTTC.

This chain links TRBV7-9 with TRBJ2-5, with D tentatively TRBD2 (6 bases). Germline values: CDR1 SEHNR, CDR2 FQNEAQ (reference sequence). This CDR3 comprises 15 residues. V lost 5 bases to trimming and J lost 1 base, with 14 bases between them. DNA for the CDR3: TGTGCCAGCAGCCAACCGGGGGTCGCCCAAGAGACCCAGTACTTC. It encodes CASSQPGVAQETQYF.

The chain employs TRBV13 and TRBJ2-1; 9 bases map to TRBD1. Germline V CDR1 and CDR2: PRHDT, FYEKMQ (reference sequence). V lost 4 bases to trimming and J lost 5 bases; unmatched junction nucleotides: 12. The CDR3 is made up of 17 amino acids. CDR3 amino acids: CASSSPSSGTGNNEQFF. The CDR3 coding sequence is TGTGCCAGCAGCTCACCTTCTTCCGGGACAGGGAACAATGAGCAGTTCTTC.

In this sample, this clone turned up once. This chain links TRBV14 with TRBJ2-1; possible D gene TRBD2, 5 bases. Trimming stripped 6 bases from V and 1 base from J, with 10 bases between. From germline, CDR1 is SGHDN and CDR2 FVKESK. The CDR3 consists of 14 residues. The CDR3 spells CASSRSGSYNEQFF. The DNA for the CDR3 is TGTGCCAGCAGTCGTTCGGGGTCCTACAATGAGCAGTTCTTC.

The chain joins TRBV2 to TRBJ2-1, with a weak D call TRBD2 (7 bases). V lost 7 bases to trimming and J lost 2 bases, with 15 bases between them. This CDR3 is built from 15 residues. Per the germline V gene, CDR1 is SNHLY and CDR2 is FYNNEI. Here the CDR3 reads CASTQGRDPYNEQFF. CDR3 in DNA: TGTGCCAGCACCCAGGGGAGGGATCCCTACAATGAGCAGTTCTTC.

The chain carries TRBV6-2 or TRBV6-3 and TRBJ1-5, with D unresolved. The CDR3 has 14 amino acids. Trimming took off 6 bases at V and 3 bases at J, with 12 bases between the two ends. Per the germline V gene, CDR1 is MNHEY and CDR2 is SVGEGT. For the CDR3, the DNA is TGTGCCAGCAGCCGTCAAACCATCAATCAGCCCCAGCATTTT. The encoded protein is CASSRQTINQPQHF.

This clone showed up just once. This rearrangement joins TRBV6-5 to TRBJ2-1; D is possibly TRBD2 (6 bases). V was trimmed by 6 bases and J by 0 bases, leaving 9 bases between them. Germline V gene sequence: CDR1 MNHEY, CDR2 SVGAGI. The CDR3 sequence is 14 residues long. This CDR3 reads CASRRGPSYNEQFF. For the CDR3, the DNA is TGTGCCAGCAGGCGGGGTCCCTCCTACAATGAGCAGTTCTTC.

This chain connects TRBV5-1 to TRBJ1-1, with D tentatively TRBD1 (6 bases). The germline V gene has CDR1 SGHRS and CDR2 YFSETQ. This CDR3 is built from 15 residues. V shed 0 bases and J shed 5 bases, with 14 bases lying between them. CDR3 bases: TGCGCCAGCAGCTTGGGGGGACAAGGGTTTACTGAAGCTTTCTTT. Residues: CASSLGGQGFTEAFF.

The chain couples TRBV10-3 to TRBJ1-2, with D unresolved. The V and J ends lost 0 bases and 8 bases respectively, with 13 bases between them. Germline V lookup: CDR1 ENHRY, CDR2 SYGVKD. This CDR3 is built from 14 residues. The DNA for the CDR3 is TGTGCCATCAGTGAGTCGATTTCCCGGGAGGGCTACACCTTC. Protein: CAISESISREGYTF.

The genes are TRBV29-1 and TRBJ1-1; no firm D call. This CDR3 has 14 residues. The germline gives CDR1 SQVTM, CDR2 ANQGSEA. Trimming stripped 2 bases from V and 4 bases from J, with 14 bases between. The CDR3 DNA reads TGCAGCGTTGAATCAGGTGGGGAAGGCACTGAAGCTTTCTTT. Protein: CSVESGGEGTEAFF. Using reference TRBV29-1 and TRBJ1-1 for the parts outside the CDR3, the full variable domain is SAVISQKPSRDICQRGTSLTIQCQVDSQVTMMFWYRQQPGQSLTLIATANQGSEATYESGFVIDKFPISRPNLTFSTLTVSNMSPEDSSIYLCSVESGGEGTEAFFGQGTRLTVV.

The chain combines TRBV7-8 with TRBJ2-3, with TRBD2 matching over 7 bases. From germline, CDR1 is SGHVS and CDR2 FQNEAQ. The V segment lost 6 bases and the J segment 9 bases; nucleotides outside the gene matches: 15. The CDR3 is 15 residues long. CDR3 DNA: TGTGCCAGCAGTGATTCCCGGGACTACCTGGAAACGCAGTATTTT. This translates into CASSDSRDYLETQYF.

This clone was counted a single time. The chain uses TRBV5-5 and TRBJ2-1, with 10 bases lining up with TRBD2. J was trimmed by 6 bases and V by 1 base; bases with no gene match: 4. CDR1 is SGHKS and CDR2 is YYEKEE in the germline V gene (reference sequence). CDR3 size: 15 residues. This chain's CDR3 is CASSLWRTSGNEQFF. The CDR3 coding sequence is TGTGCCAGCAGCTTGTGGCGGACTAGCGGCAATGAGCAGTTCTTC.

The chain combines TRBV5-5 with TRBJ2-2, with D possibly matching TRBD2 (5 bases). CDR3 length: 15 residues. Germline V gene data show CDR1 as SGHKS and CDR2 as YYEKEE (reference sequence). Trimming removed 3 bases from V and 4 bases from J, with 13 bases in between. The CDR3 sequence: CASSSSGAPTGELFF. The CDR3 nucleotides are TGTGCCAGCAGCTCGAGCGGCGCCCCCACCGGGGAGCTGTTTTTT.

J is TRBJ1-5 and V is TRBV30, with D possibly TRBD1 on 5 matching bases. Germline V gene lookup returns CDR1 GTSNPN and CDR2 SVGIG (reference sequence). The CDR3 totals 12 residues. Trimming stripped 1 base from V and 10 bases from J, with 11 bases between. The CDR3 reads CAWSEGLTPQHF. CDR3 coding DNA: TGTGCCTGGAGTGAGGGACTGACACCCCAGCATTTT.

The V gene is TRBV6-5, the J gene TRBJ1-1, with 11 nucleotides matching TRBD1. The ends lost 7 bases at V and 5 bases at J; junction bases unmatched: 9. The CDR3 runs to 15 residues. CDR1 is MNHEY and CDR2 is SVGAGI in the germline V gene. The CDR3: CASTPPGQGGTEAFF. In DNA, the CDR3 is TGTGCCAGCACCCCACCGGGACAGGGGGGGACTGAAGCTTTCTTT.

This clone was seen a single time. The V call is TRBV10-3, the J call TRBJ2-6, with 7 bases that match TRBD1. The CDR3 runs 18 residues. With 1 base clipped from V and 0 bases from J, the junction kept 6 bases outside the gene matches. The V gene's germline CDR1 is ENHRY and CDR2 SYGVKD. CDR3 protein: CAISEWQGDPSGANVLTF. The CDR3, as DNA: TGTGCCATCAGTGAGTGGCAGGGGGATCCCTCTGGGGCCAACGTCCTGACTTTC.

This clone was seen once. This chain uses TRBV15 with TRBJ2-7; TRBD1 aligns across 7 bases. The germline CDR1 and CDR2 sequences are LNHNV and YYDKDF (reference sequence). This CDR3 spans 15 amino acids. The junction had 7 bases not matched to a gene; V was cut back by 3 bases and J by 2 bases. The CDR3 reads CATSSDREAPYEQYF. CDR3 coding DNA: TGTGCCACCAGCAGCGACAGGGAAGCTCCCTACGAGCAGTACTTC.

The rearrangement uses TRBV12-5 and TRBJ1-2; D is uncertain. The CDR3 covers 15 residues. Trimming shortened V by 2 bases and J by 4 bases, and 14 bases separated the two germline ends. Germline loops: CDR1 LGHNT, CDR2 FRNRAP. CDR3 loop: CASGLPRYDFYGYTF. The CDR3 nucleotides read TGTGCTAGTGGTTTGCCAAGGTACGATTTCTATGGCTACACCTTC.

This chain connects TRBV28 to TRBJ1-1; D not certain. V dropped 8 bases and J dropped 0 bases, with 10 bases sitting between them. CDR3 size: 13 residues. In germline, CDR1 is MDHEN, CDR2 SYDVKM. This CDR3 is CASGLSVNTEAFF. CDR3 DNA sequence: TGTGCCAGCGGGCTCTCAGTGAACACTGAAGCTTTCTTT. Variable domain in full (rest from reference TRBV28 and TRBJ1-1): DVKVTQSSRYLVKRTGEKVFLECVQDMDHENMFWYRQDPGLGLRLIYFSYDVKMKEKGDIPEGYSVSREKKERFSLILESASTNQTSMYLCASGLSVNTEAFFGQGTRLTVV.